These 25 T cell receptor beta chains came from one sample sequenced in a study of CD8+ T cells in alopecia areata. The sequencing template was cDNA reverse transcribed from extracted RNA. The method was immunoSEQ multiplex PCR; TCRdb's version includes in-frame clones alone and lacks a portion of them. Here the sample spans approximately 150,000 clones, roughly 70% being singletons. The specimen comprised CD8+ T cells sorted from blood, sampled at week 0. Source of these receptors: a human donor with alopecia areata.

V gene TRBV4-2 combines with J gene TRBJ1-1; D is unresolved. Germline V gene lookup returns CDR1 LGHNA and CDR2 YNFKEQ. The CDR3 covers 14 residues. Trimming removed 0 bases at V and 6 bases at J, with 11 bases between. CDR3 nucleotides: TGTGCCAGCAGCCAAGAGTTGGTCGGGGCTGAAGCTTTCTTT. The encoded protein is CASSQELVGAEAFF.

V and J are TRBV7-6 and TRBJ1-2; D unclear. This CDR3 has 13 amino acids. V gave up 4 bases and J gave up 6 bases, with 12 bases separating them. Germline lookup yields CDR1 SGHVS and CDR2 FNYEAQ. CDR3 region: CASSSAAVDGYTF. The CDR3 nucleotides are TGTGCCAGCAGCTCTGCAGCGGTCGATGGCTACACCTTC. Combining the CDR3 with reference TRBV7-6 and TRBJ1-2 gives the whole variable domain GAGVSQSPRYKVTKRGQDVALRCDPISGHVSLYWYRQALGQGPEFLTYFNYEAQQDKSGLPNDRFSAERPEGSISTLTIQRTEQRDSAMYRCASSSAAVDGYTFGSGTRLTVV.

The chain uses TRBV7-9 and TRBJ1-5; the D gene is possibly TRBD1 (6 bases). The length of the CDR3 is 15 residues. The germline V and J ends were trimmed by 5 bases and 1 base, with 12 bases remaining between them. Germline V gene sequence: CDR1 SEHNR, CDR2 FQNEAQ (reference sequence). CDR3 sequence reads: CASSHSTGSNQPQHF. The DNA for the CDR3 is TGTGCCAGCAGCCATTCCACAGGGAGCAATCAGCCCCAGCATTTT.

The chain has TRBV29-1 and TRBJ2-7; weak D call: TRBD1 (5 bases). Deletions cut 4 bases from V and 5 bases from J, with 15 bases between. Per germline, CDR1 SQVTM and CDR2 ANQGSEA. The CDR3 totals 13 residues. In DNA form, the CDR3 reads TGCAGCGTTGTAGAGCTAGGGGTCAACGAGCAGTACTTC. Translating gives CSVVELGVNEQYF.

This clone was detected only a few times. V gene TRBV30 combines with J gene TRBJ1-5, with 10 bases identical to TRBD1. Losses at the gene ends were 2 bases for V and 13 bases for J; bases not matched to a gene: 11. The CDR3 has 14 amino acids. CDR1 and CDR2 from the germline V gene are GTSNPN and SVGIG (reference sequence). CDR3 coding DNA: TGTGCCTGGAGTTCCGGGACAGGGGCTTTGTTACAGCATTTT. It specifies CAWSSGTGALLQHF.

This clone came up a few times. The V gene is TRBV30, the J gene TRBJ1-5, with TRBD1 as a possible D gene (6 bases). This CDR3 has 13 residues. Germline values: CDR1 GTSNPN, CDR2 SVGIG (reference sequence). Trimming took 5 bases from V and 2 from J, leaving 10 bases between them. The CDR3 sequence: CAWARTGNQPQHF. The CDR3 DNA reads as TGTGCCTGGGCCCGGACAGGCAATCAGCCCCAGCATTTT.

This chain joins TRBV25-1 and TRBJ2-5, with TRBD1 identical over 8 bases. CDR1 is MGHDK, CDR2 SYGVNS, per germline. The J segment lost 1 base and the V segment lost 8 bases, leaving 15 bases of the junction unmatched. The CDR3 is 17 residues long. The CDR3 sequence: CASGPFRPGQVQETQYF. The DNA for the CDR3 is TGTGCCAGCGGCCCCTTTAGACCGGGACAGGTCCAAGAGACCCAGTACTTC.

The rearrangement joins TRBV15 to TRBJ1-6; 7 nucleotides align to TRBD1. With V trimmed by 0 bases and J by 7 bases, 0 bases remained unmatched. The length of the CDR3 is 14 residues. CDR1 LNHNV and CDR2 YYDKDF come from the germline V gene (reference sequence). DNA of the CDR3: TGTGCCACCAGCAGAGACAGGGGGAATTCACCCCTCCACTTT. Protein: CATSRDRGNSPLHF.

The genes are TRBV7-9 and TRBJ2-7, with a tentative D call TRBD1 (6 bases). In germline, CDR1 is SEHNR, CDR2 FQNEAQ (reference sequence). V was pared by 6 bases and J by 6 bases, with 21 bases between. The CDR3 is made up of 15 amino acids. CDR3 protein: CASSPGTSLVTEQYF. The CDR3 DNA follows: TGTGCCAGCAGTCCGGGGACATCTCTTGTTACCGAGCAGTACTTC.

This clone occurred once. V is TRBV6-5 and J is TRBJ2-3; TRBD2 is a possible D gene (6 bases). Germline V gives CDR1 MNHEY, CDR2 SVGAGI. Trimming shortened V by 2 bases and J by 0 bases, and 6 bases separated the two germline ends. This CDR3 has 14 residues. CDR3 nucleotide sequence: TGTGCCAGCAGTTACGGAGGGAGCACAGATACGCAGTATTTT. Amino acid sequence: CASSYGGSTDTQYF.

The V gene is TRBV11-3, the J gene TRBJ2-5; TRBD2 agrees at 14 bases. With V trimmed by 5 bases and J by 5 bases, 7 bases remained unmatched. The CDR3 spans 16 residues. Germline V CDR1 and CDR2: SGHNT, YENEEA. The CDR3 DNA follows: TGTGCCAGCAGCCCCCGACTAGCGGGGGGGCCGGAGACCCAGTACTTC. It specifies CASSPRLAGGPETQYF.

The V gene is TRBV5-1, the J gene TRBJ2-2, with a weak D call TRBD1 (6 bases). V was clipped by 3 bases and J by 7 bases, with 13 bases between them. In germline, CDR1 is SGHRS, CDR2 YFSETQ. The CDR3 has 14 residues. CDR3 coding DNA: TGCGCCAGCAGCTCCCAGGGGATAGACGGGGAGCTGTTTTTT. Its protein product is CASSSQGIDGELFF.

The rearrangement uses TRBV5-1 and TRBJ1-4; TRBD1 matches 9 bases. This CDR3 is 14 amino acids long. Germline loops: CDR1 SGHRS, CDR2 YFSETQ. V gave up 5 bases and J gave up 8 bases; unmatched junction bases: 7. CDR3 sequence: CASSTGTGREKLFF. CDR3 DNA: TGCGCCAGCAGTACCGGGACAGGGAGGGAAAAACTGTTTTTT.

The chain links TRBV19 to TRBJ2-7, with D perhaps matching TRBD2 (6 bases). Per the germline V gene, CDR1 is LNHDA and CDR2 is SQIVND (reference sequence). V lost 1 base and J 7 bases, leaving 17 bases between the germline ends. The CDR3 runs to 15 residues. As DNA, the CDR3 is TGTGCCAGTAGTATAGTGCGGGACGCAATACGAGAGCAGTACTTC. Its translation is CASSIVRDAIREQYF.

The sample holds a few counts of this clone. V gene TRBV13 combines with J gene TRBJ1-1, with D unresolved. Germline values: CDR1 PRHDT, CDR2 FYEKMQ (reference sequence). Trimming took off 1 base at V and 1 base at J, with 10 bases between the two ends. The CDR3 consists of 15 residues. The CDR3 sequence: CASSLDARPNTEAFF. CDR3 bases: TGTGCCAGCAGCTTAGACGCAAGGCCGAACACTGAAGCTTTCTTT. Full variable domain (missing parts from reference TRBV13 and TRBJ1-1): AAGVIQSPRHLIKEKRETATLKCYPIPRHDTVYWYQQGPGQDPQFLISFYEKMQSDKGSIPDRFSAQQFSDYHSELNMSSLELGDSALYFCASSLDARPNTEAFFGQGTRLTVV.

The genes are TRBV11-2 and TRBJ2-3, with D tentatively TRBD2 (6 bases). The germline CDR1 and CDR2 sequences are SGHAT and FQNNGV. The CDR3 totals 17 residues. Trimming stripped 1 base from V and 3 bases from J, with 17 bases between. The CDR3 is CASSLGWRGFRTDTQYF. Here the CDR3 DNA reads TGTGCCAGCAGCTTAGGTTGGCGGGGATTTCGAACAGATACGCAGTATTTT.

The chain carries TRBV6-1 and TRBJ1-5; tentative D call: TRBD1 (5 bases). Germline V lookup: CDR1 MNHNS, CDR2 SASEGT. CDR3 length: 13 residues. Deletions cut 6 bases from V and 3 bases from J, with 9 bases between. The DNA of the CDR3 is TGTGCCAGCAGGTGGGGGGTCAATCAGCCCCAGCATTTT. This codes for CASRWGVNQPQHF.

V and J are TRBV15 and TRBJ1-2; D is ambiguous. Germline V gives CDR1 LNHNV, CDR2 YYDKDF (reference sequence). CDR3 length: 13 amino acids. V gave up 3 bases and J gave up 2 bases, with 7 bases separating them. The CDR3 sequence is CATSRGLNYGYTF. The CDR3 DNA reads TGTGCCACCAGCAGGGGCTTGAACTATGGCTACACCTTC.

The chain joins TRBV30 to TRBJ2-5; a weak D match, TRBD2 (6 bases). The CDR3 spans 14 residues. Germline V gives CDR1 GTSNPN, CDR2 SVGIG (reference sequence). Between the trimmed V and J ends, which lost 8 bases and 4 bases, there was a span of 20 bases. This CDR3 is CAGLHWAMGETQYF. In nucleotides, the CDR3 is TGTGCCGGACTACATTGGGCCATGGGAGAGACCCAGTACTTC.

J is TRBJ2-1 and V is TRBV29-1; D is possibly TRBD2 (6 bases). This CDR3 spans 12 amino acids. CDR1 and CDR2 from the germline V gene are SQVTM and ANQGSEA. For the CDR3, the DNA is TGCAGTTCCAGAACGGGGGACAATGAGCAGTTCTTC. It yields the protein CSSRTGDNEQFF.

This clone has only a few counts. This chain links TRBV13 with TRBJ1-1, with no clear D. The germline V and J ends were trimmed by 5 bases and 5 bases, with 9 bases remaining between them. The CDR3 length is 12 residues. Germline loops: CDR1 PRHDT, CDR2 FYEKMQ (reference sequence). DNA of the CDR3: TGTGCCAGCAGCCGCGGACGGACTGAAGCTTTCTTT. It encodes CASSRGRTEAFF.

As concerns this clone: The same CDR3 arises from other DNA sequences in this sample as well. The chain is built from TRBV2 and TRBJ2-7; D gene unclear. Deletions cut 0 bases from V and 0 bases from J, with 9 bases between. CDR1 is SNHLY and CDR2 is FYNNEI in the germline V gene. The CDR3 is 15 residues long. CDR3 amino acids: CASSEADPGSYEQYF. The CDR3 DNA reads as TGTGCCAGCAGTGAAGCGGACCCTGGCTCCTACGAGCAGTACTTC.

The rearrangement links TRBV27 to TRBJ1-1; 11 nucleotides line up with TRBD1. J gave up 10 bases and V 5 bases, and 9 bases lay outside the gene matches. This CDR3 is built from 14 residues. The germline V gene encodes CDR1 MNHEY and CDR2 SMNVEV (reference sequence). The CDR3, as DNA: TGTGCCAGCAGTCCGGGACAGGGGGTGCTAGGAGCTTTCTTT. Protein sequence: CASSPGQGVLGAFF.

The sample holds one count of this clone. The J gene is TRBJ1-1, the V gene TRBV6-5, with D tentatively TRBD1 (5 bases). This CDR3 comprises 13 residues. Trimming removed 2 bases at V and 7 bases at J, with 11 bases between. The germline gives CDR1 MNHEY, CDR2 SVGAGI. CDR3 sequence reads: CASSYGGGGEAFF. The CDR3 coding sequence is TGTGCCAGCAGTTACGGCGGGGGGGGTGAAGCTTTCTTT.

The chain recombines TRBV5-1 with TRBJ2-1, with 8 bases matching TRBD1. In germline, CDR1 is SGHRS, CDR2 YFSETQ. V lost 3 bases to trimming and J lost 6 bases; unmatched junction nucleotides: 11. The CDR3 sequence is 16 residues long. The CDR3 protein is CASSSTTGGLSNEQFF. The CDR3 nucleotides read TGCGCCAGCAGCTCTACTACAGGGGGTCTATCCAATGAGCAGTTCTTC.